This T cell receptor beta chain stems from a study of T cells in Graves' hyperthyroidism and ophthalmopathy. The study's findings and limits: Ophthalmopathy and stable hyperthyroidism were separated by a 13 V-J model.

This clonotype has a handful of counts. Its antigen remains unknown. Ophthalmopathy cases met thresholds of Clinical Activity Score at least 3, NOSPECS grade at least 4 and duration under 3 months. Uncontrolled infection, other autoimmune disease, pregnancy or lactation excluded patients. Used for diagnoses were clinical symptoms, serum thyroxine and TRAb, thyroid ultrasound and orbital computed tomography. CDR3 length: 16 amino acids. With 2 bases removed from V and 8 bases from J, the gap between germline ends came to 21 bases. Germline V gives CDR1 SEHNR, CDR2 FQNEAQ (reference sequence). RNA transcripts yielded amplified TCR beta CDR3 regions. First-round RT-PCR targeting the TCR CDR3 was performed with the HTBI primer set. TCRdb re-called the multiplex PCR reads through MiXCR, storing one row per CDR3 protein. In the table there are 560,000 or so distinct CDR3 sequences, roughly 21% of which are singletons.

The rearrangement uses TRBV7-9 and TRBJ1-2; weak D call: TRBD1 (5 bases). The material sequenced was blood. This receptor was obtained from a man aged 35-49 years with Graves' ophthalmopathy. The CDR3 loop reads CASSLWGRPAEEGYTF. The CDR3 nucleotides read TGTGCCAGCAGCTTATGGGGCAGGCCCGCTGAAGAGGGCTACACCTTC.